The present entry profiles one T cell receptor beta chain with its context. Its antigen is currently unknown. The entry originates in a study of response to subunit inactivated influenza vaccine. Findings and limits, study-wide: It was suggested by the authors that few new T cells are recruited by each seasonal influenza vaccination.

TCRdb redid the calling of the RT-PCR reads with MiXCR, one entry per CDR3 protein. The table includes around 200,000 distinct CDR3 sequences, about 9.3% detected once. Trimming cost V 5 bases and J 1 base; bases outside gene matches: 5. Germline V gene lookup returns CDR1 MDHEN and CDR2 SYDVKM. The CDR3 is 14 amino acids. Source: non-naive T cells sorted from PBMCs, taken on the day of vaccination. The receptor was derived from a man aged 50 or older who received an inactivated influenza vaccine. V is TRBV28 and J is TRBJ2-7, with 7 bases matching TRBD1. CDR3: CASSGTAYSYEQYF. The CDR3 DNA reads as TGTGCCAGCAGTGGGACAGCCTATTCCTACGAGCAGTACTTC.